Sequencing of this T cell receptor beta chain was carried out in a study of blood T cell repertoires in COVID-19. The protocol was immunoSEQ multiplex PCR, while the TCRdb copy is restricted to in-frame clones and leaves out a portion. The table has roughly 150,000 clones, around 83% seen once; the top ten hold just over 9.5%. The germline V gene has CDR1 SGHAT and CDR2 FQNNGV. The V gene lost 1 base and the J gene lost 9 bases, with 10 bases spanning the gap. The CDR3 extends over 14 amino acids. The clonotype comes from a woman in her forties or fifties with acute or convalescent COVID-19. The sample was peripheral blood. V gene TRBV11-2 combines with J gene TRBJ1-6, with D perhaps matching TRBD1 (5 bases). CDR3 nucleotide sequence: TGTGCCAGCAGCTTAGGGCAGGGTACTTCACCCCTCCACTTT. Residues: CASSLGQGTSPLHF.